The source of this T cell receptor beta chain is a study of T cell repertoires in cytomegalovirus infection. Across the study: Matching HLA type, along with CMV infection, was indicated by public TCR beta signatures.

MiXCR, applied by TCRdb to the reads, yields one record per CDR3 protein. The sample yields roughly 730,000 distinct CDR3 sequences, 30% to 35% seen once. Germline CDR1 is MDHEN and CDR2 is SYDVKM. The V gene lost 6 bases and the J gene lost 10 bases, with 6 bases spanning the gap. This CDR3 is 10 amino acids long. This clonotype was found a few times. Antigen unknown. The starting material was cultured PBMCs, obtained from culture after CMV antigen stimulation. The TCR comes from a human donor in good health (CMV status not recorded). Some clones in this sample may be carry-over from other donors' samples. The chain is built from TRBV28 and TRBJ1-4; D unresolved. The CDR3 loop reads CASSRAKLFF. The CDR3 DNA sequence: TGTGCCAGCAGCCGGGCAAAACTGTTTTTT.